A single sample gave rise to the 31 T cell receptor beta chains below, sequenced in a study of PD-1 blockade in classical Hodgkin lymphoma. The time point is: cycle 4 day 1 (C4D1), after 6 weeks of nivolumab. Every one of the patients relapsed after autologous stem cell transplantation (brentuximab vedotin exposure was variable). Produced via immunoSEQ multiplex PCR; TCRdb's table is partial and in-frame only. The sample includes 64,000 or so clones, around nine tenths of them seen just once. The sequenced sample was peripheral blood mononuclear cells (PBMCs), obtained before the fourth cycle of nivolumab. Receptors were obtained from a human donor with classical Hodgkin lymphoma.

The V gene is TRBV2, the J gene TRBJ2-5; TRBD1 is a possible D gene (5 bases). The germline gives CDR1 SNHLY, CDR2 FYNNEI. The CDR3 has 16 amino acids. V was clipped by 8 bases and J by 5 bases, with 24 bases between them. In DNA form, the CDR3 reads TGTGCCAGCCTGTTAGGGGCGGCGCTCTTTTGGGAGACCCAGTACTTC. This encodes CASLLGAALFWETQYF.

The chain employs TRBV9 and TRBJ2-3, with 14 nucleotides matching TRBD2. V lost 4 bases to trimming and J lost 3 bases; unmatched junction nucleotides: 7. Germline CDR1 and CDR2: SGDLS and YYNGEE. CDR3 length: 17 residues. This CDR3 reads CASSPGLAGGRTDTQYF. As DNA, the CDR3 is TGTGCCAGCAGCCCTGGACTAGCGGGGGGTAGAACAGATACGCAGTATTTT.

This clone was seen only once. This sequence joins TRBV7-2 and TRBJ1-6, with no clear D. V was shortened by 4 bases and J by 7 bases, with 5 bases between the two germline ends. The CDR3 spans 12 residues. Germline V gene data show CDR1 as SGHTA and CDR2 as FQGNSA. Here the CDR3 reads CASSSQNSPLHF. The CDR3 nucleotides read TGTGCCAGCAGCTCTCAGAATTCACCCCTCCACTTT.

The chain recombines TRBV6-6 with TRBJ2-1; 11 bases are shared with TRBD1. CDR1 and CDR2 (germline): MNHNY, SVGAGI (reference sequence). The CDR3 has 15 residues. J lost 8 bases, V lost 7 bases, and 10 bases had no gene match. The CDR3 is CASTGQGAMEYEQFF. The CDR3 nucleotides read TGTGCCAGCACAGGACAGGGGGCGATGGAGTATGAGCAGTTCTTC.

The V and J genes are TRBV19 and TRBJ2-5; no firm D call. The CDR3 has 13 amino acids. The V end lost 3 bases, the J end lost 3 bases, and 8 bases lay between the germline ends. Germline values: CDR1 LNHDA, CDR2 SQIVND (reference sequence). In DNA form, the CDR3 reads TGTGCCAGTAGTATCGACACTGAAGAGACCCAGTACTTC. It yields the protein CASSIDTEETQYF.

The chain employs TRBV13 and TRBJ1-3, with TRBD1 as a possible D gene (6 bases). Looked up from germline, CDR1 is PRHDT and CDR2 is FYEKMQ (reference sequence). V was cut by 4 bases and J by 4 bases, with 8 bases left in between. CDR3 length: 13 residues. In DNA, the CDR3 is TGTGCCAGCAGCTCGGGACAAGGAAACACCATATATTTT. Encoded protein: CASSSGQGNTIYF.

This clone occurred a few times. The chain recombines TRBV13 with TRBJ2-7; 7 bases agree with TRBD1. The CDR3 is 14 residues long. V lost 5 bases and J lost 5; bases outside the gene matches: 9. Looked up from germline, CDR1 is PRHDT and CDR2 is FYEKMQ (reference sequence). The CDR3 DNA is TGTGCCAGCAGCACAGTGACAGGGTTCGACGAGCAGTACTTC. This gives the protein CASSTVTGFDEQYF. The full variable domain, with the rest looked up from reference TRBV13 and TRBJ2-7, is AAGVIQSPRHLIKEKRETATLKCYPIPRHDTVYWYQQGPGQDPQFLISFYEKMQSDKGSIPDRFSAQQFSDYHSELNMSSLELGDSALYFCASSTVTGFDEQYFGPGTRLTVT.

This sequence joins TRBV7-2 and TRBJ2-1, with D hard to call. Looked up from germline, CDR1 is SGHTA and CDR2 is FQGNSA. The germline V and J ends were trimmed by 9 bases and 8 bases, with 14 bases remaining between them. CDR3 length: 12 amino acids. The CDR3 coding sequence is TGTGCCAGAAGCCTGCGGAGAGATGAGCAGTTCTTC. It specifies CARSLRRDEQFF. The variable domain in full, with the rest retrieved from reference TRBV7-2 and TRBJ2-1, is GAGVSQSPSNKVTEKGKDVELRCDPISGHTALYWYRQSLGQGLEFLIYFQGNSAPDKSGLPSDRFSAERTGGSVSTLTIQRTQQEDSAVYLCARSLRRDEQFFGPGTRLTVL.

The V call is TRBV28, the J call TRBJ2-7; D is undetermined. Trimming left V 7 bases short and J 0 bases short, with 13 bases between. Germline CDR1 MDHEN, CDR2 SYDVKM. This CDR3 region has 14 residues. The CDR3 DNA reads as TGTGCCAGCACCGATCTGGGAACCTCCTACGAGCAGTACTTC. Translated, it gives CASTDLGTSYEQYF. Based on the CDR3 plus reference TRBV28 and TRBJ2-7, the full variable domain is DVKVTQSSRYLVKRTGEKVFLECVQDMDHENMFWYRQDPGLGLRLIYFSYDVKMKEKGDIPEGYSVSREKKERFSLILESASTNQTSMYLCASTDLGTSYEQYFGPGTRLTVT.

This chain joins TRBV29-1 and TRBJ2-1; TRBD2 aligns across 7 bases. J gave up 2 bases and V 4 bases, and 2 bases lay outside the gene matches. This CDR3 has 13 residues. The V gene's germline CDR1 is SQVTM and CDR2 ANQGSEA. CDR3 sequence reads: CSVGEGAYNEQFF. As DNA, the CDR3 is TGCAGCGTTGGGGAGGGCGCCTACAATGAGCAGTTCTTC.

The chain recombines TRBV27 with TRBJ2-5; maybe TRBD2 (5 bases). Germline CDR1 reads MNHEY; CDR2 reads SMNVEV (reference sequence). The CDR3 loop spans 15 amino acids. The germline V and J ends were trimmed by 5 bases and 4 bases, with 17 bases remaining between them. CDR3 bases: TGTGCCAGCAGTGAATGGGGAGATCACGTAGAGACCCAGTACTTC. Translating gives CASSEWGDHVETQYF.

Of note for this clone: The DNA is left out, because the CDR3 cannot be placed on it with certainty; the CDR3 is given as TCRdb lists it. The chain has TRBV7-9 and TRBJ2-2. Germline CDR1 is SEHNR and CDR2 is FQNEAQ (reference sequence). The CDR3 is 14 amino acids long, termini counted. The CDR3: CASSLGFGAGELFF.

V and J are TRBV11-2 and TRBJ1-6, with D tentatively TRBD1 (5 bases). This CDR3 is 13 amino acids long. CDR1 SGHAT and CDR2 FQNNGV come from the germline V gene. V shed 1 base and J shed 9 bases, with 7 bases lying between them. CDR3 nucleotides: TGTGCCAGCAGCTTAGTGAGGGGTTCACCCCTCCACTTT. Its protein product is CASSLVRGSPLHF.

This chain connects TRBV6-5 to TRBJ2-3, with unresolved D. Trimming pared 5 bases from V and 6 bases from J, leaving 12 bases between. The germline V gene encodes CDR1 MNHEY and CDR2 SVGAGI. The CDR3 totals 13 residues. As DNA, the CDR3 is TGTGCCAGCAGTCAACTTAGAATGGATACGCAGTATTTT. Translating it yields CASSQLRMDTQYF.

The rearrangement joins TRBV28 to TRBJ2-5; 12 bases fit TRBD1. Germline trimming cut 1 base from V and 4 bases from J; bases unmatched to any gene: 22. The CDR3 is 22 amino acids. Germline V gene sequence: CDR1 MDHEN, CDR2 SYDVKM. The DNA for the CDR3 is TGTGCCAGCAGTTTATTGGGACAGGGGGCCGCAAAGATAGCAGGCGGGCGAGAGACCCAGTACTTC. Translating gives CASSLLGQGAAKIAGGRETQYF.

This sequence joins TRBV7-2 and TRBJ1-2; D is perhaps TRBD1 (6 bases). Trimming left V 0 bases short and J 6 bases short, with 17 bases between. The V gene's germline CDR1 is SGHTA and CDR2 FQGNSA. The CDR3 has 16 amino acids. The CDR3 region is CASSLAGGGFANGYTF. CDR3 sequence (DNA): TGTGCCAGCAGCTTAGCGGGGGGGGGCTTCGCCAATGGCTACACCTTC.

The V and J genes are TRBV6-1 and TRBJ1-4; maybe TRBD1 (6 bases). The CDR3 is 14 residues long. Germline V gene sequence: CDR1 MNHNS, CDR2 SASEGT. Deletions cut 6 bases from V and 4 bases from J, with 12 bases between. The CDR3 sequence is CASRTDRINEKLFF. In DNA form, the CDR3 reads TGTGCCAGCAGGACAGACAGGATTAATGAAAAACTGTTTTTT.

The rearrangement uses TRBV9 and TRBJ1-3, with no clear D. Germline V lookup: CDR1 SGDLS, CDR2 YYNGEE. This CDR3 contains 13 residues. The V end lost 2 bases, the J end lost 0 bases, and 3 bases lay between the germline ends. This CDR3 reads CASSVSSGNTIYF. The CDR3 DNA reads as TGTGCCAGCAGCGTTTCCTCTGGAAACACCATATATTTT.

V and J are TRBV29-1 and TRBJ2-2; 7 nucleotides align to TRBD1. CDR1 is SQVTM and CDR2 is ANQGSEA in the germline V gene. Trimming at V came to 3 bases and at J to 8 bases, leaving 6 bases not matched to a gene. The CDR3 runs 13 residues. The CDR3 DNA reads TGCAGCGTTGAGGGACAGCGCAGTGGGGAGCTGTTTTTT. It encodes CSVEGQRSGELFF.

The V gene is TRBV28, the J gene TRBJ2-7, with 13 bases identical to TRBD2. J gave up 6 bases and V 2 bases, and 4 bases lay outside the gene matches. The CDR3 covers 15 residues. Germline loops: CDR1 MDHEN, CDR2 SYDVKM. In DNA, the CDR3 is TGTGCCAGCAGTTTACGGACTAGCGGGAGAGGCGAGCAGTACTTC. Its translation: CASSLRTSGRGEQYF.

V is TRBV19 and J is TRBJ2-3; 8 bases match TRBD1. The ends lost 5 bases at V and 6 bases at J; junction bases unmatched: 13. The length of the CDR3 is 16 residues. Germline V gene lookup returns CDR1 LNHDA and CDR2 SQIVND (reference sequence). In DNA form, the CDR3 reads TGTGCCAGTAGTCAGACAGGGGCTCGGGGATCGGATACGCAGTATTTT. As protein: CASSQTGARGSDTQYF.

The gene calls are TRBV6-5 and TRBJ2-7; D is ambiguous. The ends were cut back, 1 base at V and 3 bases at J, with 7 bases in the middle. This CDR3 comprises 13 residues. CDR1 and CDR2 (germline): MNHEY, SVGAGI. CDR3 loop: CASSYYPNYEQYF. DNA of the CDR3: TGTGCCAGCAGTTACTATCCGAACTACGAGCAGTACTTC.

Here the CDR3 reads CASSTQGAGANVLTF. CDR3 nucleotides: TGTGCCAGTAGTACACAGGGGGCTGGGGCCAACGTCCTGACTTTC. The chain employs TRBV19 and TRBJ2-6; TRBD1 matches 8 bases. V lost 4 bases, J lost 2 bases, and 1 base stayed unmatched. Germline assignment: CDR1 LNHDA and CDR2 SQIVND (reference sequence). This CDR3 is built from 15 residues.

The genes are TRBV9 and TRBJ2-3; D unclear. The CDR3 is 14 residues long. V lost 3 bases and J lost 0, with 8 bases in between. The germline CDR1 and CDR2 sequences are SGDLS and YYNGEE. The CDR3 nucleotides read TGTGCCAGCAGCGCAACCGGGAGCACAGATACGCAGTATTTT. This codes for CASSATGSTDTQYF.

V is TRBV30 and J is TRBJ2-1, with 7 bases matching TRBD2. This CDR3 has 16 residues. CDR1 is GTSNPN, CDR2 SVGIG, per germline (reference sequence). Unmatched junction bases numbered 19, after V lost 6 bases and J lost 8 bases. The CDR3 is CACLTSDRRCVDEQFF. DNA for the CDR3: TGTGCCTGTCTCACTAGCGACAGAAGGTGTGTCGATGAGCAGTTCTTC.

The chain couples TRBV6-1 to TRBJ2-7; 8 bases align to TRBD2. There are 12 residues in the CDR3. The germline V gene encodes CDR1 MNHNS and CDR2 SASEGT. The V gene end was trimmed by 8 bases and the J gene end by 3 bases; junction bases not matched to a gene: 3. CDR3 loop: CASRGGYYEQYF. Here the CDR3 DNA reads TGTGCCAGCCGGGGGGGTTACTACGAGCAGTACTTC.

CDR3 amino acids: CASSGRRASGTDTQYF. CDR3 bases: TGTGCCAGTAGCGGCAGAAGGGCTAGCGGCACAGATACGCAGTATTTT. The chain couples TRBV19 to TRBJ2-3, with a weak D call TRBD2 (6 bases). Germline V CDR1 and CDR2: LNHDA, SQIVND (reference sequence). Trimming left V 6 bases short and J 1 base short, with 17 bases between. CDR3 length: 16 amino acids.

J is TRBJ1-2 and V is TRBV29-1, with D possibly TRBD1 on 6 matching bases. From germline, CDR1 is SQVTM and CDR2 ANQGSEA. Trimming cost V 1 base and J 5 bases, with 20 bases left between them. There are 16 residues in the CDR3. CDR3 residues: CSVEGRIQGWGYGYTF. Written as DNA, the CDR3 is TGCAGCGTTGAAGGGCGGATACAGGGCTGGGGGTATGGCTACACCTTC.

This clone was observed a handful of times. This rearrangement joins TRBV7-9 to TRBJ1-4; tentatively, D is TRBD1 (5 bases). CDR1 is SEHNR, CDR2 FQNEAQ, per germline (reference sequence). Trimming left V 3 bases short and J 0 bases short, with 11 bases between. This CDR3 contains 16 residues. The CDR3 nucleotides are TGTGCCAGCAGCTTGTTTGTGGGGGCAACTAATGAAAAACTGTTTTTT. This gives the protein CASSLFVGATNEKLFF.

The V call is TRBV6-6, the J call TRBJ1-2; unclear D gene. The CDR3 loop spans 13 amino acids. The germline V and J ends were trimmed by 3 bases and 4 bases, with 9 bases remaining between them. Germline CDR1 is MNHNY and CDR2 is SVGAGI (reference sequence). The CDR3 region is CASSYMVSYGYTF. CDR3 in DNA: TGTGCCAGCAGTTATATGGTCAGCTATGGCTACACCTTC.

The chain carries TRBV27 and TRBJ1-5; D not certain. CDR1 is MNHEY and CDR2 is SMNVEV in the germline V gene (reference sequence). CDR3 length equals 14 residues. Trimming shortened V by 5 bases and J by 8 bases, and 16 bases separated the two germline ends. CDR3 bases: TGTGCCAGCAGTACCAGCCCAGGACCGGAGCCCCAGCATTTT. Translated: CASSTSPGPEPQHF.